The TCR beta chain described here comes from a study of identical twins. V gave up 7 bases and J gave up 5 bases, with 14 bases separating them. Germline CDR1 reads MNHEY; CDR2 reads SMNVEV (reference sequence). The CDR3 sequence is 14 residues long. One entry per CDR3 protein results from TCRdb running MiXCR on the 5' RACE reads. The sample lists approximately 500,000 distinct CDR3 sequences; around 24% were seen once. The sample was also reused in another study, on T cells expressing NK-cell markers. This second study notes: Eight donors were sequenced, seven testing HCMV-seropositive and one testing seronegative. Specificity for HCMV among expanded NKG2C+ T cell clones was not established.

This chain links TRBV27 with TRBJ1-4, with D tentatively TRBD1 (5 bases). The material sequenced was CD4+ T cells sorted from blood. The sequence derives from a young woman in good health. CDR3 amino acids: CASTSPKGNEKLFF. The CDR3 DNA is TGTGCCAGCACATCTCCCAAGGGGAATGAAAAACTGTTTTTT.